The sequence of this T cell receptor beta chain was determined in a study of T cell clusters in autoimmune cytopenias. With regard to this clonotype: What it recognizes is unknown.

About 37,500 genome equivalents of blood DNA were amplified for TRB. TRB was amplified by touch-down multiplex PCR, primer pools A and B combined. From the multiplex PCR reads, TCRdb lists one entry per CDR3 protein and no DNA. The record lists approximately 11,000 distinct CDR3 sequences, of which the ten most abundant hold around 22%. CDR3 length: 14 amino acids. Germline V gene sequence: CDR1 GTSNPN, CDR2 SVGIG (reference sequence). Overall study findings and caveats: The cluster-lack signature was not seen for secondary cytopenia versus chronic lymphocytic leukemia.

These sequences were also reported in another study, on T cell repertoires in aging, cancer and after chemotherapy.

Sequences were obtained from peripheral blood. This sequence originates from a human donor in good health. The chain combines TRBV30 with TRBJ2-3. The CDR3: CAWGHGSQADTQYF.